This T cell receptor beta chain derives from a study of T cell repertoires in cytomegalovirus infection. The overall study: Peptides in the study included HLA-C-restricted and HLA-B-restricted CMV epitopes. A matching HLA type, together with CMV infection, was signaled by public TCR beta signatures. Study results and caveats: The response measured ex vivo was dominated by TCR beta clonotypes (HLA-C-restricted and CMV-specific). Based on cumulative public TCR beta family frequency, carriers of CMV plus the relevant HLA were identified.

One entry per CDR3 protein, called by TCRdb with MiXCR from the reads. Here the sample spans fewer than 950,000 distinct CDR3 sequences, over 25% being singletons. On this clonotype itself: Its antigen is not known.

V was pared by 4 bases and J by 8 bases, with 17 bases between. CDR3 length: 15 amino acids. Germline-derived CDR1 and CDR2 are MNHEY and SVGAGI. This sequence joins TRBV6-5 and TRBJ1-4; possible D gene TRBD1, 6 bases. This TCR came from a human donor in good health (CMV status not recorded). Some clones in this sample may be carry-over from other donors' samples. The input for sequencing was cultured CD8+ T cells from PBMCs, taken from culture after CMV antigen stimulation. CDR3 in amino acids: CASSLGGPPREKLFF. The CDR3 DNA reads TGTGCCAGCAGTTTAGGGGGTCCCCCACGGGAAAAACTGTTTTTT.